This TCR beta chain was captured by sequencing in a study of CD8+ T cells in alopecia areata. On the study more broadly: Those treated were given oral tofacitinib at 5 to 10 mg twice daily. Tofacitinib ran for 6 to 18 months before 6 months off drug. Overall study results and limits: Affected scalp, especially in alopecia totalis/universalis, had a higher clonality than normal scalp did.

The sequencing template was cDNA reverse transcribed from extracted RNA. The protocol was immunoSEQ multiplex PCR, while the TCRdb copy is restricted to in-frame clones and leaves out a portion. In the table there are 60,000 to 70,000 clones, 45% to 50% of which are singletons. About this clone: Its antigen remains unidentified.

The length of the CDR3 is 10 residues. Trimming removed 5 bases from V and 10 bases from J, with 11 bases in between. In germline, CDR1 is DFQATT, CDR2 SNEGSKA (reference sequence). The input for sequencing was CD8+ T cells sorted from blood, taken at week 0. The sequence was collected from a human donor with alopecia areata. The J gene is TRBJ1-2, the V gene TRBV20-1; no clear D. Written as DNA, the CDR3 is TGCAGTGCTTCCTACACCGACTACACCTTC. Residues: CSASYTDYTF.